This T cell receptor beta chain was sequenced in a study of beta chain features in type 1 diabetes. Whole-study results and caveats: Type 1 diabetes patients showed a moderate but significant shortening of TCRB CDR3s in all four CD4+ subsets.

Concerning this clone itself: What it binds is not known.

CDR1 and CDR2 (germline): MNHEY, SMNVEV (reference sequence). The CDR3 covers 13 residues. Deletions cut 8 bases from V and 0 bases from J, with 8 bases between. TCRB transcripts that were expressed got sequenced, as all of the isolated RNA had been reverse transcribed. Measured with immunoSEQ multiplex PCR; TCRdb has only the in-frame clones, and not every one. Of 400,000 or so clones in the sample, 10% to 15% are singletons; the top ten hold around 0.0099%. The clonotype comes from a woman between 18 and 29 years old with type 1 diabetes. The material sequenced was naive CD4+ T cells from blood. This rearrangement joins TRBV27 to TRBJ1-5; D is uncertain. The CDR3 coding sequence is TGTGCCAGCTACAGCTTTAGCAATCAGCCCCAGCATTTT. It specifies CASYSFSNQPQHF.